This T cell receptor (beta chain) originates from a study of TIL therapy for anti-PD-1-resistant metastatic lung cancer. As for the study in general: Patients had a median age of 54 years (range roughly 38-85).

This clone was seen just once. This was the immunoSEQ v3 assay. Profiled with immunoSEQ multiplex PCR; TCRdb holds only in-frame clones, not every one. The sample consists of tens of thousands of clones, roughly 66% of them appearing once. CDR1 is SGHNT and CDR2 is YYREEE in the germline V gene (reference sequence). V was cut by 4 bases and J by 0 bases, with 12 bases left in between. The CDR3 has 15 amino acids. Time point: pre-treatment sample, taken before nivolumab and TIL therapy. The rearrangement uses TRBV5-4 and TRBJ2-3; the D gene is possibly TRBD2 (5 bases). The receptor was derived from a person aged 25-80 years with non-small cell lung cancer. Sequenced here: blood, sampled at baseline. The CDR3 DNA follows: TGTGCCAGCAGCACGGGATGGATTAGCACAGATACGCAGTATTTT. Amino acid sequence: CASSTGWISTDTQYF.